This T cell receptor (beta chain) was obtained from a study of regulatory T cells in long-lasting Graves disease. Trimming removed 3 bases at V and 5 bases at J, with 7 bases between. CDR3 length: 11 residues. Germline CDR1 is GTSNPN and CDR2 is SVGIG (reference sequence). Documented time point: persistent/refractory GD, antithyroid drugs over 5 years with positive TRAb. Making the TCR library involved RNA that had been extracted from PBMCs. The patients included were those that came from an endocrinology department in Xi'an, China. Construction of the TCR beta libraries employed iRepertoire HTBI primers in conjunction with Arm-PCR of CDR3 regions. From the multiplex PCR reads, TCRdb called clonotypes with MiXCR, one entry per CDR3 protein. Of around 510,000 distinct CDR3 sequences in the sample, around 20% were seen once. This clonotype was observed many times.

This sequence joins TRBV30 and TRBJ2-5, with a tentative D call TRBD1 (5 bases). The sample was peripheral blood mononuclear cells (PBMCs), taken when the disease was refractory, from a patient treated with antithyroid drugs. The clonotype was recovered from a female donor with Graves disease. This CDR3 is CAWSPGETQYF. The CDR3 region has the DNA TGTGCCTGGAGCCCAGGGGAGACCCAGTACTTC.